The following is a T cell receptor (beta chain) sequence with its context. Sequencing was performed with immunoSEQ multiplex PCR; in TCRdb, only in-frame clones are kept and a portion is missing. Among fewer than 50,000 clones listed, approximately 79% were seen once. The sort gate was single viable CD3+CD4+CD8-CD45RO+ cells for memory CD4+ T cells. With 1 base removed from V and 6 bases from J, the gap between germline ends came to 10 bases. Germline V gives CDR1 SGHTA, CDR2 FQGNSA. CDR3 length: 13 amino acids. The sample belongs to a study of memory CD4+ T cells and cytomegalovirus serostatus. This chain connects TRBV7-2 to TRBJ2-7, with D unresolved. The clonotype originates from an adult in good health and CMV-seropositive. What was sequenced was memory CD4+ T cells from blood. CDR3 region: CASSLGWSTEQYF. The DNA for the CDR3 is TGTGCCAGCAGCTTAGGGTGGTCCACCGAGCAGTACTTC.